These 3 T cell receptor beta chains originate from one sample sequenced in a study of OX40 agonist ivuxolimab in advanced cancers. Profiled with immunoSEQ multiplex PCR; TCRdb holds only in-frame clones, not every one. Of 100,000 to 150,000 clones in the sample, 85% to 95% are singletons; the top ten hold about 0.81%. The sequencing here drew on CD4+ or CD8+ T cells sorted from blood, taken in a trial of the OX40 agonist ivuxolimab. The source is an adult with an advanced solid tumor such as melanoma, head and neck, liver or kidney cancer.

The chain has TRBV7-2 and TRBJ2-5, with D possibly matching TRBD2 (6 bases). V was shortened by 2 bases and J by 5 bases, with 15 bases between the two germline ends. Looked up from germline, CDR1 is SGHTA and CDR2 is FQGNSA. The CDR3 is made up of 15 amino acids. DNA for the CDR3: TGTGCCAGCAGCTTATCGCGGGAACTCCGGGAGACCCAGTACTTC. Translated: CASSLSRELRETQYF. Full variable domain (remainder filled in from reference TRBV7-2 and TRBJ2-5): GAGVSQSPSNKVTEKGKDVELRCDPISGHTALYWYRQSLGQGLEFLIYFQGNSAPDKSGLPSDRFSAERTGGSVSTLTIQRTQQEDSAVYLCASSLSRELRETQYFGPGTRLLVL.

This clone appeared once. V is TRBV10-2 and J is TRBJ1-1, with D tentatively TRBD1 (5 bases). The CDR3 covers 12 residues. Between the trimmed V and J ends, which lost 5 bases and 4 bases, there was a span of 8 bases. Germline assignment: CDR1 WSHSY and CDR2 SAAADI. CDR3 sequence reads: CASSIGATEAFF. DNA for the CDR3: TGCGCCAGCAGTATTGGGGCCACTGAAGCTTTCTTT.

V usage is TRBV9 and J usage is TRBJ1-3; TRBD1 matches at 7 bases. The CDR3 loop spans 16 amino acids. V dropped 3 bases and J dropped 0; count of bases not matched to a gene: 6. Germline lookup yields CDR1 SGDLS and CDR2 YYNGEE. The CDR3 bases are TGTGCCAGCAGCGCACCAGGGGGATACTCTGGAAACACCATATATTTT. Translating gives CASSAPGGYSGNTIYF.